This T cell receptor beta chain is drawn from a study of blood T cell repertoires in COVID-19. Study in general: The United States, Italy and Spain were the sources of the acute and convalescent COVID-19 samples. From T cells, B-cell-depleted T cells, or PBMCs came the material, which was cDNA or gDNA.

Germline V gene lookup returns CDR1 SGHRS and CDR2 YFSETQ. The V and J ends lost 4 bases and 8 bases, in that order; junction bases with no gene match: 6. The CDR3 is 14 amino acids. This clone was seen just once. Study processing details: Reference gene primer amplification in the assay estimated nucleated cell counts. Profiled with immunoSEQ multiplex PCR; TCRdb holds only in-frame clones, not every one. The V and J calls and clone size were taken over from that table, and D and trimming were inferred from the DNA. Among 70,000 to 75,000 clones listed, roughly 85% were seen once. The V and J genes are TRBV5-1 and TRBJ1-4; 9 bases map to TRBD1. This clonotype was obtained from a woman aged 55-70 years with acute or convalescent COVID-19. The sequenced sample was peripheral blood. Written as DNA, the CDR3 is TGCGCCAGCAGCAGGGGACAGGGTCTCGAAAAACTGTTTTTT. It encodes CASSRGQGLEKLFF.